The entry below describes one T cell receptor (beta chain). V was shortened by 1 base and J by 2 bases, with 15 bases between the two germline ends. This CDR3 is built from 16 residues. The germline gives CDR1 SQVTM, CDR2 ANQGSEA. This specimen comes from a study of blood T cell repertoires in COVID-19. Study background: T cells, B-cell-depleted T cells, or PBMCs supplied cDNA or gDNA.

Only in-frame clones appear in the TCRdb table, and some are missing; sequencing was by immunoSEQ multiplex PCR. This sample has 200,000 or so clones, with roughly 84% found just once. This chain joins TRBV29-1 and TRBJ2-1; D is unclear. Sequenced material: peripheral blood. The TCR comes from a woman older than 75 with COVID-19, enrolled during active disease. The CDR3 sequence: CSVEVVGSSTYNEQFF. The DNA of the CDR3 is TGCAGCGTTGAAGTGGTGGGCAGCTCTACCTACAATGAGCAGTTCTTC.